The 21 T cell receptor beta chains presented below share a single source sample, sequenced in a study of metastatic and nonmetastatic thyroid tumors. TCRdb redid the clone calls on the PCR reads using MiXCR. The data hold fewer than 45,000 clones, with around 21% observed a single time. Each patient came to thyroid surgery without any prior treatment (of any kind). The source material was blood. These receptors came from a female donor with papillary thyroid cancer or a benign thyroid nodule (not recorded which). Some clones in this sample may be carry-over from other donors' samples.

Points on this clone: This may be a read error, as it is one base from a much larger clone. The chain couples TRBV11-3 to TRBJ2-1; D uncertain. Germline V CDR1 and CDR2: SGHNT, YENEEA. The CDR3 runs to 14 residues. The DNA for the CDR3 is TGTGCCAGCAGTGTATGTAACTCCTACGATGAGCAGTTCTTC. Translation gives CASSVCNSYDEQFF.

This clone came up a few times. The chain has TRBV2 and TRBJ1-6; unclear D gene. The CDR3 spans 14 residues. The germline V gene has CDR1 SNHLY and CDR2 FYNNEI. V was cut by 4 bases and J by 7 bases, with 11 bases left in between. The CDR3 DNA is TGTGCCAGCAGTGGTCGACGGAACAATTCACCCCTCCACTTT. Translating gives CASSGRRNNSPLHF.

At least ten counts were recorded for this clone. The DNA of the CDR3 is TGTGCCAGCAGTTACTCGGTCGGGAGGGGGGAGACCCAGTACTTC. Residues: CASSYSVGRGETQYF. The chain carries TRBV6-5 and TRBJ2-5; 8 nucleotides agree with TRBD2. This CDR3 region has 15 residues. The germline gives CDR1 MNHEY, CDR2 SVGAGI. Germline trimming cut 0 bases from V and 5 bases from J; bases unmatched to any gene: 5.

The chain employs TRBV5-1 and TRBJ2-1; maybe TRBD2 (6 bases). Between the trimmed V and J ends, which lost 2 bases and 6 bases, there was a span of 12 bases. The CDR3 extends over 14 amino acids. Per germline, CDR1 SGHRS and CDR2 YFSETQ. The CDR3 coding sequence is TGCGCCAGCAGCTTTAGCGGAGACCCCAATGAGCAGTTCTTC. Protein product: CASSFSGDPNEQFF.

This clone was seen ten or more times. V usage is TRBV5-6 and J usage is TRBJ1-5, with a possible D match to TRBD1 (6 bases). The CDR3 runs 16 residues. V was cut by 3 bases and J by 6 bases, with 19 bases left in between. The germline gives CDR1 SGHDT, CDR2 YYEEEE. CDR3 loop: CASSSELSGEGQPQHF. The CDR3 DNA reads as TGTGCCAGCAGCTCGGAACTATCAGGGGAGGGTCAGCCCCAGCATTTT.

This clone is medium-sized. This chain uses TRBV6-1 with TRBJ1-1, with 8 positions matching TRBD1. The V and J ends lost 5 bases and 4 bases, in that order; junction bases with no gene match: 9. CDR1 MNHNS and CDR2 SASEGT come from the germline V gene. The CDR3 contains 15 residues. This CDR3 is CASSRAGGVVTEAFF. Written as DNA, the CDR3 is TGTGCCAGCAGTAGAGCAGGGGGCGTAGTCACTGAAGCTTTCTTT.

The table lists this clone with many counts. V gene TRBV9 combines with J gene TRBJ2-1; no definite D call. Germline V lookup: CDR1 SGDLS, CDR2 YYNGEE. This CDR3 is 14 amino acids long. V was pared by 0 bases and J by 6 bases, with 10 bases between. CDR3 protein: CASSVVPASNEQFF. In DNA form, the CDR3 reads TGTGCCAGCAGCGTAGTCCCCGCCTCCAATGAGCAGTTCTTC.

This clone came up many times. J is TRBJ1-2 and V is TRBV20-1; the D gene is possibly TRBD1 (5 bases). The ends were cut back, 4 bases at V and 4 bases at J, with 13 bases in the middle. Germline lookup yields CDR1 DFQATT and CDR2 SNEGSKA (reference sequence). CDR3 size: 13 residues. CDR3 sequence reads: CSATHGAVYGYTF. In DNA, the CDR3 is TGCAGTGCTACCCACGGGGCGGTCTATGGCTACACCTTC.

J is TRBJ2-3 and V is TRBV5-1, with D possibly being TRBD1 or TRBD2 (7 bases each). The germline V gene has CDR1 SGHRS and CDR2 YFSETQ. CDR3 length: 18 amino acids. V gave up 0 bases and J gave up 3 bases, with 20 bases separating them. The CDR3 protein is CASSLEFSGGGETDTQYF. The CDR3 coding sequence is TGCGCCAGCAGCTTGGAGTTCTCAGGGGGAGGGGAAACAGATACGCAGTATTTT. Full variable domain (missing parts from reference TRBV5-1 and TRBJ2-3): KAGVTQTPRYLIKTRGQQVTLSCSPISGHRSVSWYQQTPGQGLQFLFEYFSETQRNKGNFPGRFSGRQFSNSRSEMNVSTLELGDSALYLCASSLEFSGGGETDTQYFGPGTRLTVL.

This clone was seen ten or more times. The rearrangement joins TRBV15 to TRBJ2-7; D may match TRBD1 or TRBD2 (5 bases each). The germline gives CDR1 LNHNV, CDR2 YYDKDF (reference sequence). The CDR3 extends over 14 amino acids. Trimming pared 0 bases from V and 7 bases from J, leaving 13 bases between. CDR3 region: CATSREWGTREQYF. Here the CDR3 DNA reads TGTGCCACCAGCAGAGAGTGGGGGACGCGGGAGCAGTACTTC.

This clone occurred many times. V gene TRBV20-1 combines with J gene TRBJ2-7; D may be TRBD2 (5 bases). The V gene's germline CDR1 is DFQATT and CDR2 SNEGSKA (reference sequence). This CDR3 comprises 13 residues. The CDR3 coding sequence is TGCAGCGCGAGGAGCGGAAGTAGGATCGAGCAGTACTTC. Protein sequence: CSARSGSRIEQYF.

By proportion, this clone is medium-sized. The rearrangement uses TRBV6-1 and TRBJ1-1; no clear D. Trimming pared 3 bases from V and 0 bases from J, leaving 5 bases between. The germline gives CDR1 MNHNS, CDR2 SASEGT. This CDR3 is 13 amino acids long. The DNA for the CDR3 is TGTGCCAGCAGTGACAAAATGAACACTGAAGCTTTCTTT. Protein: CASSDKMNTEAFF.

This clone was seen only a few times. The V gene is TRBV6-1, the J gene TRBJ2-2, with TRBD1 as a possible D gene (5 bases). V was clipped by 11 bases and J by 6 bases, with 19 bases between them. The germline gives CDR1 MNHNS, CDR2 SASEGT. The CDR3 is 14 amino acids. The CDR3 loop is CADSDTDRAGELFF. CDR3 DNA sequence: TGTGCCGACAGTGACACGGACCGCGCCGGGGAGCTGTTTTTT.

V is TRBV5-4 and J is TRBJ2-1; 7 bases agree with TRBD2. This CDR3 region has 17 residues. J gave up 2 bases and V 1 base, and 9 bases lay outside the gene matches. Germline V gene data show CDR1 as SGHNT and CDR2 as YYREEE (reference sequence). CDR3 sequence: CASSLFSASGAYNEQFF. The DNA of the CDR3 is TGTGCCAGCAGCTTGTTCAGCGCTAGCGGAGCCTACAATGAGCAGTTCTTC.

This chain uses TRBV20-1 with TRBJ2-3; D remains unclear. The CDR3 consists of 12 residues. V lost 1 base and J lost 2, with 4 bases in between. Looked up from germline, CDR1 is DFQATT and CDR2 is SNEGSKA (reference sequence). The CDR3 nucleotides read TGCAGTGCTAGAGCAGACACAGATACGCAGTATTTT. Its translation is CSARADTDTQYF.

As for this clone: A much larger clone lies one base from this, so it may be a read error. The sample contains more than one DNA sequence encoding this CDR3. The rearrangement links TRBV19 to TRBJ2-5; 7 bases line up with TRBD2. This CDR3 has 17 residues. The germline gives CDR1 LNHDA, CDR2 SQIVND (reference sequence). Unmatched junction bases numbered 12, after V lost 1 base and J lost 4 bases. CDR3 loop: CASSIAGLAGAGETQYF. The CDR3 DNA follows: TGTGCCAGTAGTATAGCGGGACTGGCGGGAGCTGGAGAGACCCAGTACTTC.

This clone was observed at least ten times. This could be a read error, since a much larger clone is one nucleotide away. The chain joins TRBV7-9 to TRBJ2-7; TRBD2 might be the D (6 bases). V was clipped by 5 bases and J by 8 bases, with 13 bases between them. This CDR3 is 12 amino acids long. Germline loops: CDR1 SEHNR, CDR2 FQNEAQ (reference sequence). The CDR3 region is CASSPSGTQQYF. The CDR3, as DNA: TGTGCCAGCAGCCCGTCCGGGACTCAGCAGTACTTC.

As to this clone: This may arise from a read error, as a much more abundant clone is one base away. The identical CDR3 is also encoded by other nucleotide sequences in the sample. The chain recombines TRBV9 with TRBJ1-3; D is unclear. The V gene's germline CDR1 is SGDLS and CDR2 YYNGEE. The CDR3 covers 13 residues. V lost 5 bases, J lost 10 bases, and 16 bases lay in between. This chain's CDR3 is CASRHSAGNTIYF. CDR3 DNA sequence: TGTGCCAGCAGACATAGCGCTGGGAATACCATATATTTT.

This clone showed up many times. The chain uses TRBV11-3 and TRBJ1-1, with 10 positions matching TRBD1. The CDR3 totals 16 residues. The germline V gene encodes CDR1 SGHNT and CDR2 YENEEA. The ends lost 5 bases at V and 4 bases at J; junction bases unmatched: 10. DNA of the CDR3: TGTGCCAGCAGCCCGGGACAGGGGAAGGTTAGCACTGAAGCTTTCTTT. Its protein is CASSPGQGKVSTEAFF.

This clone was seen a handful of times. This clone may be a read error of a much larger clone one base away. The chain has TRBV7-3 and TRBJ2-1, with D perhaps matching TRBD2 (5 bases). The CDR3 is 17 amino acids. CDR1 SGHTA and CDR2 FQGTGA come from the germline V gene. The CDR3 sequence is CTSSLGMRESSYNEQFF. The CDR3 nucleotides are TGTACCAGCAGCTTAGGGATGAGGGAGAGCTCCTACAATGAGCAGTTCTTC.

This clone showed up just a few times. The rearrangement uses TRBV19 and TRBJ1-6; a weak D match, TRBD1 (6 bases). CDR1 and CDR2 from the germline V gene are LNHDA and SQIVND (reference sequence). Trimming took off 9 bases at V and 9 bases at J, with 21 bases between the two ends. The CDR3 runs 15 residues. The CDR3 loop reads CASSKEGGYGSPLHF. CDR3 coding DNA: TGTGCCAGCAGCAAAGAGGGGGGATACGGTTCACCCCTCCACTTT.